These 32 T cell receptor beta chains originate from one sample sequenced in a study of CD8 T cell repertoires and HIV-1 epitope variants (dated by TCRdb to about 2020). Which antigens these TCRs recognize remains unknown. The library relied on the immunoSEQ multiplex PCR assay. The clones in this table, taken by TCRdb from immuneACCESS, are in-frame only. Not every clone is retained; where verified, under half of the shortfall comes from an unresolved V gene, and the cause of the rest is unknown. The sample table holds 6,000 or so clones, of which roughly 70% were seen once. Jointly, the top ten make up about 40% of the sample. The sequenced material came from cultured CD8+ T cells derived from PBMCs. Receptor source: a male donor with HIV.

The V and J genes are TRBV7-2 and TRBJ2-1; D uncertain. This CDR3 has 15 amino acids. The V gene's germline CDR1 is SGHTA and CDR2 FQGNSA. V lost 1 base and J lost 3, with 10 bases in between. CDR3 in DNA: TGTGCCAGCAGCTTAGTTCGACACCTCTACAATGAGCAGTTCTTC. It specifies CASSLVRHLYNEQFF.

This chain uses TRBV7-2 with TRBJ2-1, with D hard to call. Germline lookup yields CDR1 SGHTA and CDR2 FQGNSA. CDR3 length: 15 residues. V lost 5 bases to trimming and J lost 3 bases, with 14 bases between them. CDR3 nucleotide sequence: TGTGCCAGCAGCCCAGACCCTAGTGGCTACAATGAGCAGTTCTTC. Encoded protein: CASSPDPSGYNEQFF.

The J gene is TRBJ2-2, the V gene TRBV7-9; no definite D call. The germline V gene encodes CDR1 SEHNR and CDR2 FQNEAQ (reference sequence). The CDR3 contains 12 residues. V shed 6 bases and J shed 2 bases, with 4 bases lying between them. The CDR3: CASRANTGELFF. The CDR3 coding sequence is TGTGCCAGCAGAGCAAACACCGGGGAGCTGTTTTTT.

This chain connects TRBV4-3 to TRBJ1-5; 7 bases align to TRBD1. The germline CDR1 and CDR2 sequences are LGHNA and YSLEER. V lost 0 bases, J lost 3 bases, and 5 bases stayed unmatched. The CDR3 extends over 16 amino acids. The CDR3 DNA reads TGCGCCAGCAGCCAAGATGTACAGGGGTACAATCAGCCCCAGCATTTT. This sequence encodes CASSQDVQGYNQPQHF.

This chain joins TRBV27 and TRBJ2-1, with D perhaps matching TRBD2 (5 bases). Germline V lookup: CDR1 MNHEY, CDR2 SMNVEV (reference sequence). The V end was cut by 3 bases, the J end by 2 bases, with 8 bases between. The CDR3 has 14 residues. The CDR3 spells CASSLEEAYNEQFF. The CDR3 nucleotides are TGTGCCAGCAGTTTGGAGGAAGCCTACAATGAGCAGTTCTTC.

The rearrangement joins TRBV28 to TRBJ2-1; 7 nucleotides align to TRBD2. The V segment lost 1 base and the J segment 4 bases; nucleotides outside the gene matches: 4. CDR1 and CDR2 from the germline V gene are MDHEN and SYDVKM. This CDR3 is 15 amino acids long. Written as DNA, the CDR3 is TGTGCCAGCAGTTTATCCCTAGCGGTTTACAATGAGCAGTTCTTC. Its translation: CASSLSLAVYNEQFF.

The chain employs TRBV28 and TRBJ1-2, with 7 bases identical to TRBD1. V shed 5 bases and J 4 bases; nucleotides not matched to a gene: 10. CDR3 length: 15 amino acids. The germline V gene has CDR1 MDHEN and CDR2 SYDVKM. The DNA for the CDR3 is TGTGCCAGCAGTGCTACCGGGACAGAGATCTATGGCTACACCTTC. Its protein is CASSATGTEIYGYTF.

The V gene is TRBV19, the J gene TRBJ1-5; 8 nucleotides agree with TRBD1. The CDR3 consists of 18 residues. V shed 5 bases, J shed 0 bases, and the junction held 12 bases outside the gene matches. Looked up from germline, CDR1 is LNHDA and CDR2 is SQIVND (reference sequence). The CDR3 DNA sequence: TGTGCCAGTAGTGCGGGACAGGTGACCTCCTATAGCAATCAGCCCCAGCATTTT. Translating it yields CASSAGQVTSYSNQPQHF.

The chain recombines TRBV7-9 with TRBJ2-5; a weak D match, TRBD1 (5 bases). CDR1 is SEHNR and CDR2 is FQNEAQ in the germline V gene (reference sequence). This CDR3 has 14 amino acids. V gave up 6 bases and J gave up 3 bases, with 14 bases separating them. CDR3 DNA: TGTGCCAGCAGGAGGCCAAGGGGCGAAGAGACCCAGTACTTC. It codes for CASRRPRGEETQYF.

The chain recombines TRBV9 with TRBJ1-2; TRBD1 is a possible D gene (5 bases). There are 15 residues in the CDR3. V lost 5 bases and J 7 bases, leaving 21 bases between the germline ends. Germline V lookup: CDR1 SGDLS, CDR2 YYNGEE. The CDR3 loop is CASSEAGEGAGGYTF. The CDR3 nucleotides are TGTGCCAGCAGTGAGGCGGGTGAAGGGGCGGGTGGCTACACCTTC.

The gene calls are TRBV7-9 and TRBJ2-1; 10 bases agree with TRBD1. The germline V gene has CDR1 SEHNR and CDR2 FQNEAQ (reference sequence). The CDR3 has 14 residues. V lost 5 bases and J lost 8; bases outside the gene matches: 6. The DNA of the CDR3 is TGTGCCAGCAGCCTTCGGACAGGGGGGGATGAGCAGTTCTTC. Its protein product is CASSLRTGGDEQFF.

This rearrangement joins TRBV6-1 to TRBJ2-1; the D call may be TRBD1 or TRBD2 (5 bases each). The CDR3 contains 18 residues. Trimming pared 4 bases from V and 8 bases from J, leaving 27 bases between. Germline loops: CDR1 MNHNS, CDR2 SASEGT. The CDR3 here is CASSAIWTLIGDRYEQFF. For the CDR3, the DNA is TGTGCCAGCAGTGCAATATGGACTTTAATAGGGGATAGGTATGAGCAGTTCTTC.

The chain couples TRBV10-3 to TRBJ1-2; tentatively, D is TRBD1 (5 bases). V lost 0 bases, J lost 4 bases, and 6 bases lay in between. This CDR3 region has 13 residues. Germline CDR1 is ENHRY and CDR2 is SYGVKD. The CDR3, as DNA: TGTGCCATCAGTGAGTCAACAGGCTATGGCTACACCTTC. It is translated as CAISESTGYGYTF.

The chain joins TRBV7-2 to TRBJ2-1, with 9 bases identical to TRBD2. V gave up 2 bases and J gave up 0 bases; unmatched junction bases: 8. Germline loops: CDR1 SGHTA, CDR2 FQGNSA. The CDR3 has 18 residues. In nucleotides, the CDR3 is TGTGCCAGCAGCTTAAGCTCTAGCGGGGCAAGCTCCTACAATGAGCAGTTCTTC. This codes for CASSLSSSGASSYNEQFF. The entire variable domain, with the rest obtained from reference TRBV7-2 and TRBJ2-1, is as follows: GAGVSQSPSNKVTEKGKDVELRCDPISGHTALYWYRQSLGQGLEFLIYFQGNSAPDKSGLPSDRFSAERTGGSVSTLTIQRTQQEDSAVYLCASSLSSSGASSYNEQFFGPGTRLTVL.

V and J are TRBV11-2 and TRBJ2-2; no clear D. V gave up 5 bases and J gave up 3 bases, with 16 bases separating them. The CDR3 totals 16 residues. CDR1 is SGHAT, CDR2 FQNNGV, per germline. The CDR3 loop reads CASSPLSLDDTGELFF. The CDR3 coding sequence is TGTGCCAGCAGCCCTTTATCCCTAGACGACACCGGGGAGCTGTTTTTT.

The chain carries TRBV5-6 and TRBJ1-5, with D maybe TRBD1 (6 bases). The CDR3 is made up of 14 amino acids. Deletions cut 2 bases from V and 7 bases from J, with 13 bases between. Germline lookup yields CDR1 SGHDT and CDR2 YYEEEE. The CDR3 coding sequence is TGTGCCAGCAGCTTTAGGGGGGGGCGGCAGCCCCAGCATTTT. Translating gives CASSFRGGRQPQHF.

This clone appeared once. The chain uses TRBV10-3 and TRBJ1-1; 7 positions agree with TRBD1. CDR3 length equals 14 residues. Germline loops: CDR1 ENHRY, CDR2 SYGVKD. J lost 3 bases, V lost 6 bases, and 7 bases had no gene match. The CDR3 nucleotides read TGTGCCATCAGGGAACAGGGGAAGGACACTGAAGCTTTCTTT. Protein sequence: CAIREQGKDTEAFF.

V and J are TRBV19 and TRBJ2-1, with a weak D call TRBD2 (5 bases). Trimming took 6 bases from V and 0 from J, leaving 9 bases between them. This CDR3 has 14 residues. CDR1 and CDR2 (germline): LNHDA, SQIVND (reference sequence). DNA for the CDR3: TGTGCCAGTAGGGAGGTTCCCTCCTACAATGAGCAGTTCTTC. Its protein product is CASREVPSYNEQFF. Drawing the rest from reference TRBV19 and TRBJ2-1, the complete variable domain is DGGITQSPKYLFRKEGQNVTLSCEQNLNHDAMYWYRQDPGQGLRLIYYSQIVNDFQKGDIAEGYSVSREKKESFPLTVTSAQKNPTAFYLCASREVPSYNEQFFGPGTRLTVL.

The chain employs TRBV6-4 and TRBJ2-1, with 14 nucleotides matching TRBD2. The CDR3 runs to 15 residues. Germline CDR1 reads MRHNA; CDR2 reads SNTAGT. J gave up 6 bases and V 5 bases, and 3 bases lay outside the gene matches. CDR3 region: CASSNGTSGSNEQFF. In DNA form, the CDR3 reads TGTGCCAGCAGTAACGGGACTAGCGGGAGCAATGAGCAGTTCTTC.

In this sample, this clone turned up once. The CDR3 DNA reads TGTGCCAGCAGCCTCGACAGGGGGCCCACTGAATCTACTGAAGCTTTCTTT. The encoded protein is CASSLDRGPTESTEAFF. The chain carries TRBV4-2 and TRBJ1-1, with 10 bases identical to TRBD1. The CDR3 is 17 amino acids. J gave up 5 bases and V 4 bases, and 13 bases lay outside the gene matches. Germline loops: CDR1 LGHNA, CDR2 YNFKEQ.

This sequence joins TRBV9 and TRBJ2-1, with a tentative D call TRBD2 (6 bases). V lost 0 bases and J 6 bases, leaving 13 bases between the germline ends. Per the germline V gene, CDR1 is SGDLS and CDR2 is YYNGEE. There are 15 residues in the CDR3. CDR3 DNA: TGTGCCAGCAGCGTAGAGAAAGCGGGTACCAATGAGCAGTTCTTC. This gives the protein CASSVEKAGTNEQFF.

V gene TRBV7-3 combines with J gene TRBJ2-1; 8 bases align to TRBD2. V was pared by 1 base and J by 1 base, with 0 bases of the junction left unmatched. Per germline, CDR1 SGHTA and CDR2 FQGTGA. The length of the CDR3 is 15 residues. CDR3 sequence (DNA): TGTGCCAGCAGCTTAAGCGGGGGGTCCTACAATGAGCAGTTCTTC. Translation: CASSLSGGSYNEQFF.

The V and J genes are TRBV29-1 and TRBJ1-4; D not resolved. V gave up 4 bases and J gave up 6 bases, with 6 bases separating them. The CDR3 spans 11 residues. The germline V gene encodes CDR1 SQVTM and CDR2 ANQGSEA. The CDR3 loop reads CSVGRDEKLFF. For the CDR3, the DNA is TGCAGCGTTGGGAGGGATGAAAAACTGTTTTTT. The full variable domain, completed using reference TRBV29-1 and TRBJ1-4, is SAVISQKPSRDICQRGTSLTIQCQVDSQVTMMFWYRQQPGQSLTLIATANQGSEATYESGFVIDKFPISRPNLTFSTLTVSNMSPEDSSIYLCSVGRDEKLFFGSGTQLSVL.

The chain uses TRBV28 and TRBJ2-1; no firm D call. There are 14 residues in the CDR3. V lost 5 bases to trimming and J lost 6 bases, with 14 bases between them. From germline, CDR1 is MDHEN and CDR2 SYDVKM. The CDR3 DNA sequence: TGTGCCAGCAGTAAACCTCTAGGATTCAATGAGCAGTTCTTC. Its protein product is CASSKPLGFNEQFF.

This clone was picked up a small number of times. The chain carries TRBV11-3 and TRBJ2-3; a possible D gene is TRBD2 (5 bases). The CDR3 contains 15 residues. Germline V gene data show CDR1 as SGHNT and CDR2 as YENEEA. Trimming cost V 5 bases and J 5 bases, with 17 bases left between them. CDR3 amino acids: CASSRREGVGDTQYF. The CDR3, as DNA: TGTGCCAGCAGCCGAAGAGAGGGAGTGGGAGATACGCAGTATTTT.

This clone is deemed large. The gene calls are TRBV4-2 and TRBJ1-2; 7 nucleotides agree with TRBD1. CDR1 LGHNA and CDR2 YNFKEQ come from the germline V gene. CDR3 length: 15 residues. V lost 4 bases, J lost 7 bases, and 12 bases stayed unmatched. In nucleotides, the CDR3 is TGTGCCAGCAGCCTAGGGGACAGCGGGAGGGGTGGCTACACCTTC. It translates to CASSLGDSGRGGYTF.

The genes are TRBV4-3 and TRBJ2-2; 7 bases match TRBD1. The CDR3 runs to 16 residues. J lost 4 bases, V lost 1 base, and 6 bases had no gene match. Germline V gene data show CDR1 as LGHNA and CDR2 as YSLEER. CDR3 in DNA: TGCGCCAGCAGCCAAGGCCGGGCAGGGGGCACCGGGGAGCTGTTTTTT. Translated, it gives CASSQGRAGGTGELFF.

This chain connects TRBV2 to TRBJ1-1, with D perhaps TRBD1 (5 bases). The germline V gene has CDR1 SNHLY and CDR2 FYNNEI. The germline V and J ends were trimmed by 3 bases and 4 bases, with 18 bases remaining between them. The length of the CDR3 is 16 residues. The CDR3 nucleotides are TGTGCCAGCAGTGATTTTAGGGGCGTAGGAAGCACTGAAGCTTTCTTT. As protein: CASSDFRGVGSTEAFF.

The V gene is TRBV5-1, the J gene TRBJ1-1; tentatively, D is TRBD1 (5 bases). This CDR3 is 11 amino acids long. The V end lost 3 bases, the J end lost 5 bases, and 5 bases lay between the germline ends. Germline V CDR1 and CDR2: SGHRS, YFSETQ. CDR3 coding DNA: TGCGCCAGCAGCTGGGGGACTGAAGCTTTCTTT. Protein product: CASSWGTEAFF. Full variable domain (rest looked up from reference TRBV5-1 and TRBJ1-1): KAGVTQTPRYLIKTRGQQVTLSCSPISGHRSVSWYQQTPGQGLQFLFEYFSETQRNKGNFPGRFSGRQFSNSRSEMNVSTLELGDSALYLCASSWGTEAFFGQGTRLTVV.

This chain connects TRBV27 to TRBJ2-7, with D hard to call. V was clipped by 3 bases and J by 4 bases, with 4 bases between them. Germline assignment: CDR1 MNHEY and CDR2 SMNVEV (reference sequence). The CDR3 consists of 11 residues. The CDR3 sequence is CASSFGYEQYF. Written as DNA, the CDR3 is TGTGCCAGCAGTTTCGGGTACGAGCAGTACTTC.

This sequence joins TRBV21-1 and TRBJ1-4; the D call of TRBD1 is as the table states it, not checked on the DNA. TRBV21-1 is noted as a pseudogene. The CDR3 length is 16 residues. In DNA form, the CDR3 reads TGTGCCAGCAGCAGCGGACAGATTGCAACTAATGAAAAACTGTTTTTT. Protein sequence: CASSSGQIATNEKLFF.

This chain connects TRBV6-5 to TRBJ1-1; D call uncertain. This CDR3 has 13 amino acids. Trimming took 6 bases from V and 1 from J, leaving 9 bases between them. Germline V gives CDR1 MNHEY, CDR2 SVGAGI. The CDR3 DNA sequence: TGTGCCAGCAGCTCCACCGCGAACACTGAAGCTTTCTTT. Protein sequence: CASSSTANTEAFF.